This TCR beta chain was observed in a study of Graves' ophthalmopathy and Graves' hyperthyroidism. The wider study: Prior to any treatment, peripheral blood was collected at the time of initial diagnosis. Study observations and caveats: Blood also contained most of the expanded thyroid clonotypes above 0.001 frequency. From stable hyperthyroidism, ophthalmopathy was separated by a 13-signature model with 85% to 90% sensitivity and 75% to 84% specificity.

Donors with ophthalmopathy: moderate-to-severe activity, CAS ≥3, NOSPECS ≥4, duration under 3 months. RNA transcripts provided the template for amplifying TCR beta CDR3 regions. HTBI-primed RT-PCR formed the first round, and a multiplex PCR formed the second. TCRdb analysed the multiplex PCR reads with MiXCR anew, one entry per CDR3 protein. The sample holds 150,000 to 200,000 distinct CDR3 sequences, under 45% seen once. In its sample, this clonotype was seen many times. No antigen is known for it. V lost 9 bases to trimming and J lost 8 bases; unmatched junction nucleotides: 5. There are 12 residues in the CDR3. Germline lookup yields CDR1 MNHEY and CDR2 SVGAGI.

The chain joins TRBV6-5 to TRBJ1-2; TRBD1 matches 11 bases. This sequence was found in a man aged 30 to 45 with Graves' ophthalmopathy. The sequenced sample was peripheral blood. In DNA, the CDR3 is TGTGCCAGTGGACAGGGGGCTGCGGGCTACACCTTC. Translated, it gives CASGQGAAGYTF.